This TCR beta chain was obtained from a study of blood T cell repertoires in COVID-19. Background on the study: Whether acute or convalescent, the COVID-19 samples came from the United States, Italy and Spain. The analysed material was cDNA or gDNA that came from T cells, B-cell-depleted T cells, or PBMCs.

Germline V gene data show CDR1 as SNHLY and CDR2 as FYNNEI. Trimming cost V 6 bases and J 0 bases, with 6 bases left between them. This CDR3 is 12 amino acids long. Source study methods: Amplification of reference gene primers provided the estimated nucleated cell counts. The repertoire was sequenced with immunoSEQ multiplex PCR; TCRdb's copy has only in-frame clones and lacks some. V and J calls and clone size are as listed in that table; D and trimming were resolved from the DNA. The sample holds approximately 170,000 clones, around 85% seen once. Enrolment of Seattle patients took place during active infection, and they were followed longitudinally.

The chain links TRBV2 to TRBJ2-7; D is unclear. The sequenced sample was peripheral blood. This TCR derives from a woman aged 55-75 years with COVID-19, enrolled during active disease. The CDR3 DNA sequence: TGTGCCAGCAGCGCCTACTCCTACGAGCAGTACTTC. This sequence encodes CASSAYSYEQYF.